A selection of T cell receptor beta chains follows, all from one sample in a study of cytomegalovirus exposure and HLA in healthy donors. Measured with immunoSEQ multiplex PCR; TCRdb has only the in-frame clones, and not every one. The data hold 100,000 to 150,000 clones, with 75% to 90% observed a single time. Sequenced: PBMCs. The receptors shown here come from a woman under 30 in good health and CMV-seronegative. CDR3s include the opening cysteine and the closing phenylalanine or tryptophan. Each record gives: clone size, D gene, V gene, J gene, CDR3 DNA, CDR3 protein. D genes are given only for firm matches. Where a row states a size, it is once, few, many or the class of an expanded clone; other rows omit it.

size: NA
D: NA
V: TRBV11-3
J: TRBJ2-2
DNA: TGTGCCAGCAGCGGGAGCGGTAGCACGAACACCGGGGAGCTGTTTTTT
CDR3: CASSGSGSTNTGELFF

size: NA
D: NA
V: TRBV21-1
J: TRBJ2-7
DNA: TGTGCCAGCAGCAAGGTTAGAGACTGGGAGAACCTGGGGCAGTACTTC
CDR3: CASSKVRDWENLGQYF

size: NA
D: TRBD1
V: TRBV28
J: TRBJ1-3
DNA: TGTGCCAGCAGAAACAGGGGGCGAAACACCATATATTTT
CDR3: CASRNRGRNTIYF

size: few
D: NA
V: TRBV14
J: TRBJ1-1
DNA: TGTGCCAGCAGCCAAGTGAATGCGGCATGGGCTTTCTTT
CDR3: CASSQVNAAWAFF

size: NA
D: NA
V: TRBV6-5
J: TRBJ1-5
DNA: TGTGCCAGCAGTTACGCCGGGGTTGGGAATCAGCCCCAGCATTTT
CDR3: CASSYAGVGNQPQHF

size: NA
D: TRBD2
V: TRBV2
J: TRBJ2-3
DNA: TGTGCCAGCACGACTAGCGGGAGTCCAGATACGCAGTATTTT
CDR3: CASTTSGSPDTQYF

size: NA
D: NA
V: TRBV5-1
J: TRBJ2-7
DNA: TGCGCCAGCAGCTTGGCCCGTGTCCACGAGCAGTACTTC
CDR3: CASSLARVHEQYF

size: NA
D: NA
V: TRBV19
J: TRBJ1-2
DNA: TGTGCCAGCGAACAAGTGAACTATGGCTACACCTTC
CDR3: CASEQVNYGYTF

size: NA
D: TRBD1
V: TRBV9
J: TRBJ1-4
DNA: TGTGCCAGCAGCCAGACAGGGGTGGTGAATGAAAAACTGTTTTTT
CDR3: CASSQTGVVNEKLFF

size: NA
D: NA
V: TRBV9
J: TRBJ2-7
DNA: TGTGCCAGTAACTCAGGGCCCGATGACCTCTACGAGCAGTACTTC
CDR3: CASNSGPDDLYEQYF

size: NA
D: NA
V: TRBV28
J: TRBJ2-5
DNA: TGTGCCAGCAGTTTGGCAGGGCAACAAGAGACCCAGTACTTC
CDR3: CASSLAGQQETQYF

size: NA
D: NA
V: TRBV27
J: TRBJ2-7
DNA: TGTGCCAGCAGAGCCGCTCCGAGCCTTTCCTACGAGCAGTACTTC
CDR3: CASRAAPSLSYEQYF

size: NA
D: NA
V: TRBV9
J: TRBJ2-7
DNA: TGTGCCAGCAGCGTAGTCAGGGACACTTCGTCCTACGAGCAGTACTTC
CDR3: CASSVVRDTSSYEQYF

size: NA
D: NA
V: TRBV5-1
J: TRBJ2-7
DNA: TGCGCCAGCAGCAAAGACACGAGGAGGGAGCAGTACTTC
CDR3: CASSKDTRREQYF

size: NA
D: NA
V: TRBV14
J: TRBJ1-2
DNA: TGTGCCAGCAGCCAAGACAGGGGCTCGGGCTATGGCTACACCTTC
CDR3: CASSQDRGSGYGYTF

size: NA
D: TRBD1
V: TRBV18
J: TRBJ1-4
DNA: TGTGCCAGCTCACCGACAGGGGGCCAAGCTAATGAAAAACTGTTTTTT
CDR3: CASSPTGGQANEKLFF

size: NA
D: NA
V: TRBV5-4
J: TRBJ1-1
DNA: TGTGCCAGCCGGCGGGAGGGAAACACTGAAGCTTTCTTT
CDR3: CASRREGNTEAFF

size: NA
D: NA
V: TRBV2
J: TRBJ2-2
DNA: TGTGCCAGCAGTACCCCTAGAAACCCCCGGGAGCTGTTTTTT
CDR3: CASSTPRNPRELFF

size: NA
D: TRBD1
V: TRBV28
J: TRBJ2-7
DNA: TGTGCCAGCAGTCCCGGGACAGGGGCCTACGAGCAGTACTTC
CDR3: CASSPGTGAYEQYF

size: NA
D: NA
V: TRBV7-9
J: TRBJ1-5
DNA: TGTGCCAGCAGCTCAACACCGACCAGGGGTAGCAATCAGCCCCAGCATTTT
CDR3: CASSSTPTRGSNQPQHF

size: NA
D: TRBD2
V: TRBV6-6
J: TRBJ2-7
DNA: TGTGCCAGCAGTCGGACTAGCGGGACCACTACCTACGAGCAGTACTTC
CDR3: CASSRTSGTTTYEQYF

size: NA
D: TRBD1
V: TRBV5-4
J: TRBJ2-3
DNA: TGTGCCAGCAGCCTACAGGGGGCGCGAGATACGCAGTATTTT
CDR3: CASSLQGARDTQYF

size: once
D: NA
V: TRBV25-1
J: TRBJ2-2
DNA: TGTGCCAGCAGCACCCGCCACTACAACACCGGGGAGCTGTTTTTT
CDR3: CASSTRHYNTGELFF

size: NA
D: NA
V: TRBV7-8
J: TRBJ2-2
DNA: TGTGCCAGCAGGCCACTAGCCTCCACCGGGGAGCTGTTTTTT
CDR3: CASRPLASTGELFF

size: NA
D: NA
V: TRBV6-1
J: TRBJ1-3
DNA: TGTGCCAGCAGCGTACAGCCCTCTGGAAACACCATATATTTT
CDR3: CASSVQPSGNTIYF

size: NA
D: NA
V: TRBV6-5
J: TRBJ2-6
DNA: TGTGCCAGCAGTTTAAGCAGGTCTGGGGCCAACGTCCTGACTTTC
CDR3: CASSLSRSGANVLTF

size: NA
D: TRBD2
V: TRBV7-8
J: TRBJ2-1
DNA: TGTGCCAGCAGCTTGGGACTATCTTACAATGAGCAGTTCTTC
CDR3: CASSLGLSYNEQFF

size: NA
D: TRBD1
V: TRBV4-1
J: TRBJ2-3
DNA: TGCGCCAGCAGCCAGCCGGGACAGGGGGCCTCAGATACGCAGTATTTT
CDR3: CASSQPGQGASDTQYF

size: NA
D: TRBD1
V: TRBV30
J: TRBJ1-1
DNA: TGTGCCTGGATGCGAACAGGGGGCCTCACTGAAGCTTTCTTT
CDR3: CAWMRTGGLTEAFF

size: many
D: NA
V: TRBV29-1
J: TRBJ2-4
DNA: TGCAGCGTTGCTTGGCAGGGGAGAGTCAAAAACATTCAGTACTTC
CDR3: CSVAWQGRVKNIQYF

size: NA
D: NA
V: TRBV29-1
J: TRBJ2-5
DNA: TGCAGCGTTGAAGATGTAAACTACGTGGGTGGCGAGACCCAGTACTTC
CDR3: CSVEDVNYVGGETQYF

size: NA
D: NA
V: TRBV6-4
J: TRBJ1-1
DNA: TGTGCCAGCAGAGCCGGGACTGAGAACACTGAAGCTTTCTTT
CDR3: CASRAGTENTEAFF

size: NA
D: TRBD1
V: TRBV27
J: TRBJ2-7
DNA: TGTGCCAGCAGTGTTGGACAGGGGCTTAACGAGCAGTACTTC
CDR3: CASSVGQGLNEQYF

size: NA
D: NA
V: TRBV28
J: TRBJ2-7
DNA: TGTGCCAGCAGGCCCAGGGATAGACCCTACGAGCAGTACTTC
CDR3: CASRPRDRPYEQYF

size: once
D: TRBD1
V: TRBV9
J: TRBJ2-3
DNA: TGTGCCAGCAGCGTAGAGAGACAGGGTTGGACAGATACGCAGTATTTT
CDR3: CASSVERQGWTDTQYF

size: NA
D: NA
V: TRBV6-6
J: TRBJ2-1
DNA: TGTGCCAGCAGTTCTACAGACTACAATGAGCAGTTCTTC
CDR3: CASSSTDYNEQFF

size: NA
D: NA
V: TRBV6-5
J: TRBJ2-3
DNA: TGTGCCAGCTGGGAGATGGGCACAGATACGCAGTATTTT
CDR3: CASWEMGTDTQYF

size: NA
D: NA
V: TRBV11-3
J: TRBJ2-2
DNA: TGTGCCAGCACTCCCGGGGGTTTCGCGAACACCGGGGAGCTGTTTTTT
CDR3: CASTPGGFANTGELFF

size: NA
D: NA
V: TRBV10-3
J: TRBJ2-5
DNA: TGTGCCATCAGTGAGCTCTCCAGGGTGGGAGAGACCCAGTACTTC
CDR3: CAISELSRVGETQYF

size: NA
D: NA
V: TRBV4-2
J: TRBJ2-1
DNA: TGTGCCAGCAGCCAAGCAACAGGGTTAGATGAGCAGTTCTTC
CDR3: CASSQATGLDEQFF

size: NA
D: TRBD2
V: TRBV27
J: TRBJ2-3
DNA: TGTGCCAGCAGTTCCCCTTCCCGGACTAGCGGGAACAGTTATTATAGCACAGATACGCAGTATTTT
CDR3: CASSSPSRTSGNSYYSTDTQYF

size: NA
D: TRBD1
V: TRBV9
J: TRBJ1-3
DNA: TGTGCCAGCAGCGTATCGGGACAGAAAAACACCATATATTTT
CDR3: CASSVSGQKNTIYF

size: NA
D: NA
V: TRBV21-1
J: TRBJ1-2
DNA: TGTGCCAGCAGCAAAGGGACAGCTAACTATGGCTACACCTTC
CDR3: CASSKGTANYGYTF

size: NA
D: NA
V: TRBV6-1
J: TRBJ2-7
DNA: TGTGCCAGCAGCTCAAGACTAGGGAGCTCCTACGAGCAGTACTTC
CDR3: CASSSRLGSSYEQYF

size: NA
D: NA
V: TRBV5-8
J: TRBJ2-4
DNA: TGTGCCAGCAGCTTGGAGGTGCCTCACCTCGGGGACTTC
CDR3: CASSLEVPHLGDF

size: NA
D: TRBD1
V: TRBV28
J: TRBJ2-7
DNA: TGTGCCAGCAGTTCCCGTCGACAGGGGCCTGCCTACGAGCAGTACTTC
CDR3: CASSSRRQGPAYEQYF

size: NA
D: TRBD1
V: TRBV5-1
J: TRBJ2-5
DNA: TGCGCCAGCAGCGAGGGGGCGACAGGGGGAGAGACCCAGTACTTC
CDR3: CASSEGATGGETQYF

size: NA
D: TRBD1
V: TRBV4-1
J: TRBJ2-7
DNA: TGCGCCAGCAGCCCAGGACAGGGTAACTACGAGCAGTACTTC
CDR3: CASSPGQGNYEQYF

size: NA
D: NA
V: TRBV27
J: TRBJ1-2
DNA: TGTGCCAGCAGTTTATCGTGGCAGGGCTATGGCTACACCTTC
CDR3: CASSLSWQGYGYTF

size: few
D: NA
V: TRBV7-8
J: TRBJ1-5
DNA: TGTGCCAGCAGCTTAGTCTACCACAATCAGCCCCAGCATTTT
CDR3: CASSLVYHNQPQHF

size: once
D: TRBD1
V: TRBV29-1
J: TRBJ1-1
DNA: TGCAACGCGGGACAGGGGACTGAAGCTTTCTTT
CDR3: CNAGQGTEAFF

size: NA
D: NA
V: TRBV13
J: TRBJ2-7
DNA: TGTGCCAGCAGTCCGGGGAGGGGGGCCAGCGAGCAGTACTTC
CDR3: CASSPGRGASEQYF